This TCR beta chain derives from a study of response to subunit inactivated influenza vaccine. On this clonotype: Its antigen is unidentified.

TCRdb re-called the RT-PCR reads through MiXCR, storing one row per CDR3 protein. The repertoire holds 150,000 or so distinct CDR3 sequences, with roughly 10% as singletons. V lost 6 bases and J lost 4, with 15 bases in between. The CDR3 is 14 residues long. In germline, CDR1 is SNHLY, CDR2 FYNNEI. Study results and caveats: After each seasonal influenza vaccination, few new T cells are recruited, the authors suggested.

This chain joins TRBV2 and TRBJ1-2, with D possibly matching TRBD1 (5 bases). This sample comprised CD8+ T cells sorted from PBMCs, obtained about 24 months after vaccination. This sequence originates from a man between 50 and 75 years old who received an inactivated influenza vaccine. The chain's CDR3 is CASSNGRVSYGYTF. CDR3 DNA: TGTGCCAGCAGCAACGGCAGGGTGAGCTATGGCTACACCTTC.